The 28 T cell receptor beta chains in this list originate from one sample, sequenced in a study of blood T cell repertoires in COVID-19. Using immunoSEQ multiplex PCR, the repertoire was profiled, and TCRdb retains in-frame clones only, with some absent. Of approximately 110,000 clones listed, roughly 80% are singletons. The sample was peripheral blood. The receptors were gathered from a man in his 70s with acute or convalescent COVID-19.

The chain links TRBV2 to TRBJ1-4, with TRBD1 identical over 8 bases. The length of the CDR3 is 15 residues. V shed 4 bases and J 5 bases; nucleotides not matched to a gene: 6. Germline loops: CDR1 SNHLY, CDR2 FYNNEI. For the CDR3, the DNA is TGTGCCAGCAGTGTTGGGACAGGAGGGAATGAAAAACTGTTTTTT. It yields the protein CASSVGTGGNEKLFF.

The chain couples TRBV28 to TRBJ1-5, with 8 bases identical to TRBD1. The trim removed 10 bases at V and 4 bases at J, leaving 9 bases unmatched. CDR3 length equals 14 residues. Germline V lookup: CDR1 MDHEN, CDR2 SYDVKM. This chain's CDR3 is CATRDRSSNQPQHF. The DNA of the CDR3 is TGTGCCACCCGGGACAGGTCCTCGAATCAGCCCCAGCATTTT.

The gene calls are TRBV6-6 and TRBJ1-2; D possibly corresponds to TRBD1 (5 bases). CDR1 is MNHNY and CDR2 is SVGAGI in the germline V gene (reference sequence). The length of the CDR3 is 14 residues. V was shortened by 4 bases and J by 2 bases, with 11 bases between the two germline ends. The CDR3 sequence: CASSLKGINYGYTF. The CDR3 nucleotides read TGTGCCAGCAGTTTGAAGGGGATCAACTATGGCTACACCTTC.

This chain links TRBV11-3 with TRBJ2-1; 7 nucleotides line up with TRBD2. The germline V gene has CDR1 SGHNT and CDR2 YENEEA. The V gene end was trimmed by 5 bases and the J gene end by 2 bases; junction bases not matched to a gene: 9. The CDR3 extends over 16 amino acids. CDR3: CASSTPGRGAYNEQFF. In DNA, the CDR3 is TGTGCCAGCAGCACGCCGGGGAGGGGCGCCTACAATGAGCAGTTCTTC.

This sequence joins TRBV3-1 (or the pseudogene TRBV3-2) and TRBJ1-1, with D possibly matching TRBD1 (5 bases). The CDR3 is 16 residues long. V lost 0 bases and J 4 bases, leaving 15 bases between the germline ends. The germline CDR1 and CDR2 sequences are LGHDT and YNNKEL (reference sequence). CDR3 in DNA: TGTGCCAGCAGCCAAGAGCGGGGGAAGGTAGGCACTGAAGCTTTCTTT. Protein: CASSQERGKVGTEAFF.

The genes are TRBV30 and TRBJ2-3, with 7 bases matching TRBD2. Per the germline V gene, CDR1 is GTSNPN and CDR2 is SVGIG (reference sequence). V lost 2 bases, J lost 0 bases, and 14 bases stayed unmatched. CDR3 size: 18 residues. The CDR3 DNA reads TGTGCCTGGAGTAGGGCGGGAGCAACTATCTCTAGCACAGATACGCAGTATTTT. It translates to CAWSRAGATISSTDTQYF.

This sequence joins TRBV11-2 and TRBJ2-3, with D perhaps matching TRBD2 (7 bases). The V and J ends lost 7 bases and 5 bases respectively, with 16 bases between them. The germline CDR1 and CDR2 sequences are SGHAT and FQNNGV. The CDR3 sequence is 14 residues long. The CDR3 sequence is CASTQGGAVDTQYF. The CDR3 nucleotides are TGTGCCAGCACCCAAGGGGGGGCCGTAGATACGCAGTATTTT.

This chain connects TRBV6-5 to TRBJ1-2; 7 nucleotides agree with TRBD1. With V trimmed by 6 bases and J by 4 bases, 8 bases remained unmatched. Germline V gene lookup returns CDR1 MNHEY and CDR2 SVGAGI. This CDR3 has 14 amino acids. The CDR3 sequence: CASSPGGTVYGYTF. CDR3 nucleotides: TGTGCCAGCAGCCCAGGGGGAACCGTCTATGGCTACACCTTC.

The chain has TRBV19 and TRBJ2-2; a weak D match, TRBD2 (5 bases). V lost 7 bases and J 6 bases, leaving 12 bases between the germline ends. CDR3 length: 13 residues. The germline gives CDR1 LNHDA, CDR2 SQIVND (reference sequence). This CDR3 is CASTDWGAGELFF. The CDR3 nucleotides read TGTGCCAGTACGGACTGGGGTGCCGGGGAGCTGTTTTTT. Filled out from reference TRBV19 and TRBJ2-2, the complete variable domain reads DGGITQSPKYLFRKEGQNVTLSCEQNLNHDAMYWYRQDPGQGLRLIYYSQIVNDFQKGDIAEGYSVSREKKESFPLTVTSAQKNPTAFYLCASTDWGAGELFFGEGSRLTVL.

This chain uses TRBV29-1 with TRBJ2-7; 7 bases fit TRBD1. Germline loops: CDR1 SQVTM, CDR2 ANQGSEA. Losses at the gene ends were 6 bases for V and 9 bases for J; bases not matched to a gene: 8. The CDR3 contains 11 residues. CDR3 DNA sequence: TGCAGCGTGTCCGGGACAGAGGGGCAGTACTTC. This gives the protein CSVSGTEGQYF.

The chain joins TRBV9 to TRBJ2-7; 8 bases align to TRBD2. This CDR3 has 15 amino acids. Germline CDR1 and CDR2: SGDLS and YYNGEE. V gave up 0 bases and J gave up 2 bases; unmatched junction bases: 4. CDR3 in amino acids: CASSVAMGLAYEQYF. In DNA, the CDR3 is TGTGCCAGCAGCGTAGCAATGGGACTAGCCTACGAGCAGTACTTC. Combining the CDR3 with reference TRBV9 and TRBJ2-7 gives the whole variable domain DSGVTQTPKHLITATGQRVTLRCSPRSGDLSVYWYQQSLDQGLQFLIQYYNGEERAKGNILERFSAQQFPDLHSELNLSSLELGDSALYFCASSVAMGLAYEQYFGPGTRLTVT.

This chain joins TRBV6-2 or TRBV6-3 and TRBJ2-7, with a tentative D call TRBD2 (5 bases). This CDR3 region has 15 residues. Trimming took off 2 bases at V and 2 bases at J, with 13 bases between the two ends. The germline gives CDR1 MNHEY, CDR2 SVGEGT. The CDR3 loop is CASSYPSRDTYEQYF. The CDR3 nucleotides are TGTGCCAGCAGTTACCCGAGCCGGGATACCTACGAGCAGTACTTC.

Ten or more counts support this clone. Other DNA sequences within the sample encode an identical CDR3. This rearrangement joins TRBV29-1 to TRBJ1-2; D uncertain. Trimming removed 3 bases from V and 5 bases from J, with 7 bases in between. Germline CDR1 is SQVTM and CDR2 is ANQGSEA. The CDR3 length is 11 residues. CDR3 amino acids: CSVDGAYGYTF. The CDR3 DNA reads as TGCAGCGTTGACGGTGCATATGGCTACACCTTC.

The chain is built from TRBV9 and TRBJ2-2; TRBD2 is a possible D gene (6 bases). Deletions cut 2 bases from V and 3 bases from J, with 17 bases between. Germline V gene sequence: CDR1 SGDLS, CDR2 YYNGEE. The CDR3 is 17 amino acids. The CDR3 protein is CASSVWRGIRDTGELFF. CDR3 in DNA: TGTGCCAGCAGCGTTTGGCGCGGGATACGTGACACCGGGGAGCTGTTTTTT.

J is TRBJ1-2 and V is TRBV28; 9 bases fit TRBD1. CDR3 length: 12 residues. CDR1 and CDR2 (germline): MDHEN, SYDVKM. Trimming removed 7 bases from V and 7 bases from J; junction bases left unmatched: 4. The CDR3 DNA sequence: TGTGCCAGCAAAACAGGGGGCGGTGGCTACACCTTC. It yields the protein CASKTGGGGYTF.

The chain couples TRBV5-1 to TRBJ2-3, with 11 bases that match TRBD1. Germline CDR1 is SGHRS and CDR2 is YFSETQ. Trimming took 4 bases from V and 5 from J; bases not matched to a gene: 6. The CDR3 contains 15 residues. The chain's CDR3 is CASSNGQGAGDTQYF. The CDR3 DNA is TGCGCCAGCAGCAATGGACAGGGGGCTGGAGATACGCAGTATTTT.

In this sample, this clone turned up once. This chain links TRBV27 with TRBJ1-5; 9 bases are shared with TRBD1. The CDR3 is 13 residues long. Germline CDR1 is MNHEY and CDR2 is SMNVEV (reference sequence). Trimming removed 4 bases from V and 5 bases from J; junction bases left unmatched: 0. This chain's CDR3 is CASSWDRDQPQHF. The CDR3 DNA follows: TGTGCCAGCAGTTGGGACAGGGATCAGCCCCAGCATTTT.

J is TRBJ1-1 and V is TRBV30; TRBD1 is a possible D gene (6 bases). Germline V gene sequence: CDR1 GTSNPN, CDR2 SVGIG (reference sequence). This CDR3 has 15 residues. The V gene lost 3 bases and the J gene lost 7 bases, with 21 bases spanning the gap. The CDR3 coding sequence is TGTGCCTGGAGCCTAGGGGGAAGGGGTCGGAGTGAAGCTTTCTTT. Translation: CAWSLGGRGRSEAFF.

The V and J genes are TRBV5-4 and TRBJ1-2; D unclear. Germline V gene sequence: CDR1 SGHNT, CDR2 YYREEE (reference sequence). The CDR3 length is 12 residues. Trimming shortened V by 4 bases and J by 8 bases, and 12 bases separated the two germline ends. In nucleotides, the CDR3 is TGTGCCAGCAGCCAAAGCGACGGGGGCTACACCTTC. As protein: CASSQSDGGYTF.

This chain uses TRBV2 with TRBJ2-2; TRBD2 aligns across 11 bases. V lost 4 bases to trimming and J lost 8 bases; unmatched junction nucleotides: 9. This CDR3 comprises 16 residues. Germline V gives CDR1 SNHLY, CDR2 FYNNEI. The CDR3: CASSVTSGSRGGELFF. Here the CDR3 DNA reads TGTGCCAGCAGTGTTACTAGCGGGAGCCGAGGAGGGGAGCTGTTTTTT.

The CDR3 coding sequence is TGTGCCAGCAGCTTGTGGGGCAAGAACACCGGGGAGCTGTTTTTT. Translation gives CASSLWGKNTGELFF. The chain uses TRBV7-9 and TRBJ2-2; tentative D call: TRBD1 (5 bases). The V end lost 3 bases, the J end lost 1 base, and 9 bases lay between the germline ends. The germline V gene has CDR1 SEHNR and CDR2 FQNEAQ (reference sequence). The CDR3 loop spans 15 amino acids.

The rearrangement links TRBV3-1 (or the pseudogene TRBV3-2) to TRBJ1-2; 7 nucleotides align to TRBD1. Germline CDR1 is LGHDT and CDR2 is YNNKEL (reference sequence). V was pared by 1 base and J by 8 bases, with 13 bases of the junction left unmatched. There are 16 residues in the CDR3. CDR3 in amino acids: CASSQVSGTETDGYTF. CDR3 nucleotide sequence: TGTGCCAGCAGCCAAGTCTCCGGGACAGAAACGGACGGCTACACCTTC.

CDR3 in DNA: TGTGCCACCAGTGATTTGCTTGGTCAGGGGGCGAGTTCAAACACCGGGGAGCTGTTTTTT. Its protein product is CATSDLLGQGASSNTGELFF. J is TRBJ2-2 and V is TRBV24-1, with TRBD1 matching 8 bases. V trimming: 0 bases; J trimming: 2 bases; junction bases outside the gene matches: 13. This CDR3 region has 20 residues. Germline V lookup: CDR1 KGHDR, CDR2 SFDVKD.

The V and J genes are TRBV6-6 and TRBJ1-5, with 8 bases that match TRBD1. The CDR3 extends over 15 amino acids. Germline CDR1 MNHNY, CDR2 SVGAGI (reference sequence). V gave up 6 bases and J gave up 2 bases; unmatched junction bases: 6. CDR3 sequence: CASRTQGAGNQPQHF. CDR3 DNA: TGTGCCAGCAGGACCCAGGGGGCTGGCAATCAGCCCCAGCATTTT.

The chain uses TRBV27 and TRBJ2-1; TRBD2 matches at 13 bases. The ends lost 5 bases at V and 5 bases at J; junction bases unmatched: 18. The germline V gene encodes CDR1 MNHEY and CDR2 SMNVEV (reference sequence). The CDR3 is 20 amino acids. Here the CDR3 reads CASSPTSGGVLRRNNNEQFF. As DNA, the CDR3 is TGTGCCAGCAGTCCAACTAGCGGGGGGGTCCTCCGACGAAACAACAATGAGCAGTTCTTC.

The rearrangement uses TRBV5-3 and TRBJ2-1, with 7 nucleotides matching TRBD2. TRBV5-3 is treated as an ORF (open reading frame) with a function not yet certain. V shed 3 bases, J shed 6 bases, and the junction held 3 bases outside the gene matches. The CDR3 spans 13 residues. The CDR3 DNA reads as TGTGCCAGAAGCTCCTCTAGCGGCAATGAGCAGTTCTTC. Residues: CARSSSSGNEQFF.

This sequence joins TRBV5-1 and TRBJ2-3, with 9 bases aligning to TRBD2. The CDR3 totals 16 residues. V lost 4 bases to trimming and J lost 5 bases; unmatched junction nucleotides: 11. The germline V gene encodes CDR1 SGHRS and CDR2 YFSETQ. Written as DNA, the CDR3 is TGCGCCAGCAGCCTGGGACTAGCTAAGTTCAGAGATACGCAGTATTTT. This translates into CASSLGLAKFRDTQYF.

This sequence joins TRBV19 and TRBJ1-4; D is perhaps TRBD1 (6 bases). The germline V gene has CDR1 LNHDA and CDR2 SQIVND (reference sequence). The CDR3 extends over 16 amino acids. V lost 3 bases to trimming and J lost 10 bases, with 21 bases between them. The DNA of the CDR3 is TGTGCCAGTAGTATGGGGGGGCCGGCCCGTTTGGGAAAACTGTTTTTT. It encodes CASSMGGPARLGKLFF.